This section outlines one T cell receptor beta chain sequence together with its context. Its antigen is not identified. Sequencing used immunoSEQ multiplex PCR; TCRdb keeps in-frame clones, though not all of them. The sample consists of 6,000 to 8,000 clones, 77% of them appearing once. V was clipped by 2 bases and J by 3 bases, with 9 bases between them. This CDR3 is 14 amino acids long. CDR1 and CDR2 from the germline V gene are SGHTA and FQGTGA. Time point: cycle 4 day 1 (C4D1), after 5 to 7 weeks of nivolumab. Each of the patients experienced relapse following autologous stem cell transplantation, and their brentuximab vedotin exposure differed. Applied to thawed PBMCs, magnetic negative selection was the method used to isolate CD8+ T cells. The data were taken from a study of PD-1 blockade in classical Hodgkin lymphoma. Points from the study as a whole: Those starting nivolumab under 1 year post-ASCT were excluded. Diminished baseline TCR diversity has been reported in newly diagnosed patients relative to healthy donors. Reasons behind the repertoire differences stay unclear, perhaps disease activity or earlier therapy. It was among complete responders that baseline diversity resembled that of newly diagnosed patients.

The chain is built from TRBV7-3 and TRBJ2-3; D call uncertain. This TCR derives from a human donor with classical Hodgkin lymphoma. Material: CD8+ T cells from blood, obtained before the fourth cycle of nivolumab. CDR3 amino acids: CASSLVIVTDTQYF. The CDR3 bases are TGTGCCAGCAGCTTAGTGATAGTTACAGATACGCAGTATTTT.